Presented here are 23 T cell receptor beta chains from one specimen sequenced in a study of blood T cell repertoires in COVID-19 (dated by TCRdb to the early 2020s). Libraries came from the immunoSEQ multiplex PCR assay. As stored in TCRdb, this immuneACCESS dataset retains in-frame rearrangements with V and J assigned. A fraction of the clones does not appear; measured against another copy, unresolved V genes explain less than half of the discrepancy, and the remainder lacks a known reason. In all, the sample holds over 75,000 clones, and 70% to 85% of those were seen once. The ten largest clones capture about 11% of the sample. Sequencing input: peripheral blood. These receptors originate from a man between 65 and 80 years old with acute or convalescent COVID-19.

This chain uses TRBV7-3 with TRBJ2-7; 7 bases are shared with TRBD2. The CDR3 is 13 amino acids. Germline V gene lookup returns CDR1 SGHTA and CDR2 FQGTGA. J lost 7 bases, V lost 5 bases, and 8 bases had no gene match. CDR3 loop: CASSNQRGREQYF. The CDR3 DNA sequence: TGTGCCAGCAGCAACCAGCGGGGCCGGGAGCAGTACTTC.

This chain connects TRBV28 to TRBJ1-1; possibly TRBD1 for D (5 bases). The germline gives CDR1 MDHEN, CDR2 SYDVKM. V lost 7 bases and J lost 3, with 18 bases in between. The CDR3 length is 15 residues. The CDR3 reads CASNYLSQVDTEAFF. The CDR3 DNA reads as TGTGCCAGCAATTATTTATCACAGGTGGACACTGAAGCTTTCTTT.

This clone showed up just once. This chain links TRBV7-2 with TRBJ1-2; D remains unclear. Trimming pared 5 bases from V and 4 bases from J, leaving 11 bases between. Germline V gives CDR1 SGHTA, CDR2 FQGNSA. The CDR3 is made up of 13 amino acids. CDR3 coding DNA: TGTGCCAGCAGCGTTAGCCTCTTCTATGGCTACACCTTC. Protein product: CASSVSLFYGYTF. The full variable domain, in which reference TRBV7-2 and TRBJ1-2 provide the parts outside the CDR3, is GAGVSQSPSNKVTEKGKDVELRCDPISGHTALYWYRQSLGQGLEFLIYFQGNSAPDKSGLPSDRFSAERTGGSVSTLTIQRTQQEDSAVYLCASSVSLFYGYTFGSGTRLTVV.

The chain carries TRBV6-1 and TRBJ2-5; tentatively, D is TRBD1 (5 bases). V was pared by 1 base and J by 5 bases, with 17 bases between. The CDR3 runs to 16 residues. Per germline, CDR1 MNHNS and CDR2 SASEGT. The CDR3 DNA is TGTGCCAGCAGTGAAGTTGGCAGGGCCCTGTTTGAGACCCAGTACTTC. Amino acid sequence: CASSEVGRALFETQYF.

CDR3 sequence (DNA): TGTGCCAGCAGCTTTACTAGCGGGGACTACGAGCAGTACGTC. It yields the protein CASSFTSGDYEQYV. The chain is built from TRBV11-2 and TRBJ2-7; 10 bases align to TRBD2. V gave up 3 bases and J gave up 3 bases; unmatched junction bases: 2. Germline CDR1 reads SGHAT; CDR2 reads FQNNGV. The CDR3 has 14 residues.

V gene TRBV5-1 combines with J gene TRBJ2-1; 10 positions agree with TRBD2. The germline V gene has CDR1 SGHRS and CDR2 YFSETQ. CDR3 length: 14 amino acids. Trimming at V came to 6 bases and at J to 8 bases, leaving 8 bases not matched to a gene. The CDR3 sequence: CASKERGGVDEQFF. Written as DNA, the CDR3 is TGCGCCAGCAAAGAGCGGGGGGGCGTTGATGAGCAGTTCTTC.

The chain uses TRBV14 and TRBJ1-1; D is unresolved. CDR1 and CDR2 (germline): SGHDN, FVKESK. This CDR3 region has 15 residues. V dropped 5 bases and J dropped 2 bases, with 15 bases sitting between them. The CDR3 DNA follows: TGTGCCAGCAGCTCGTTAGACATTATAAACACTGAAGCTTTCTTT. Translation: CASSSLDIINTEAFF.

V and J are TRBV5-1 and TRBJ2-3, with a possible D match to TRBD2 (6 bases). This CDR3 has 19 amino acids. Germline lookup yields CDR1 SGHRS and CDR2 YFSETQ. Trimming removed 0 bases at V and 0 bases at J, with 20 bases between. This CDR3 reads CASSLASITPGTSTDTQYF. In nucleotides, the CDR3 is TGCGCCAGCAGCTTGGCCTCCATTACCCCCGGGACTAGCACAGATACGCAGTATTTT.

The gene calls are TRBV6-5 and TRBJ1-5; D is unclear. This CDR3 is 14 amino acids long. The V end lost 7 bases, the J end lost 4 bases, and 14 bases lay between the germline ends. From germline, CDR1 is MNHEY and CDR2 SVGAGI. The DNA of the CDR3 is TGTGCCAGCACTCCTAAGAGTCCAAATCAGCCCCAGCATTTT. It is translated as CASTPKSPNQPQHF.

V gene TRBV5-6 combines with J gene TRBJ2-7, with D perhaps matching TRBD1 (5 bases). The ends were cut back, 4 bases at V and 3 bases at J, with 14 bases in the middle. The CDR3 is 14 amino acids. Germline CDR1 SGHDT, CDR2 YYEEEE. The CDR3 DNA follows: TGTGCCAGCAGCCTCCGGGCAGGGCACTACGAGCAGTACGTC. Its translation: CASSLRAGHYEQYV.

The table lists this clone with a few counts. V usage is TRBV11-2 and J usage is TRBJ2-1, with D possibly matching TRBD2 (6 bases). Trimming took 7 bases from V and 8 from J, leaving 12 bases between them. This CDR3 has 12 amino acids. Germline V lookup: CDR1 SGHAT, CDR2 FQNNGV. The chain's CDR3 is CASTHGGDEQFF. DNA of the CDR3: TGTGCCAGCACTCACGGGGGTGATGAGCAGTTCTTC.

The chain joins TRBV11-2 to TRBJ2-5; TRBD2 aligns across 8 bases. Germline assignment: CDR1 SGHAT and CDR2 FQNNGV. The length of the CDR3 is 16 residues. The V segment lost 5 bases and the J segment 4 bases; nucleotides outside the gene matches: 12. The CDR3 loop reads CASSGGVAGSPETQYF. In DNA, the CDR3 is TGTGCCAGCAGCGGGGGGGTAGCGGGGTCCCCAGAGACCCAGTACTTC. Full variable domain (outside the CDR3, taken from reference TRBV11-2 and TRBJ2-5): EAGVAQSPRYKIIEKRQSVAFWCNPISGHATLYWYQQILGQGPKLLIQFQNNGVVDDSQLPKDRFSAERLKGVDSTLKIQPAKLEDSAVYLCASSGGVAGSPETQYFGPGTRLLVL.

The chain is built from TRBV5-6 and TRBJ2-5, with 10 bases fitting TRBD2. Germline lookup yields CDR1 SGHDT and CDR2 YYEEEE. The V segment lost 3 bases and the J segment 5 bases; nucleotides outside the gene matches: 19. The CDR3 is made up of 19 amino acids. CDR3 nucleotide sequence: TGTGCCAGCAGCTCCCACTATACTTCCCTAGCGGGGGTGGGTGAGACCCAGTACTTC. It encodes CASSSHYTSLAGVGETQYF.

This clone was detected once. CDR3 in amino acids: CASQERQAAYEQYV. The CDR3 nucleotides read TGTGCCAGCCAAGAGAGACAGGCCGCCTACGAGCAGTACGTC. The chain couples TRBV18 to TRBJ2-7; weak D call: TRBD1 (6 bases). The CDR3 runs 14 residues. Trimming took off 8 bases at V and 2 bases at J, with 16 bases between the two ends. CDR1 is KGHSH, CDR2 LQKENI, per germline.

V usage is TRBV30 and J usage is TRBJ1-4; tentatively, D is TRBD1 (5 bases). CDR1 is GTSNPN, CDR2 SVGIG, per germline (reference sequence). Trimming cost V 0 bases and J 7 bases, with 18 bases left between them. This CDR3 has 16 residues. In DNA, the CDR3 is TGTGCCTGGAGTGTACGGTTGCGGGGCCTGGGTGAAAAACTGTTTTTT. Its protein product is CAWSVRLRGLGEKLFF. Filled out from reference TRBV30 and TRBJ1-4, the complete variable domain reads SQTIHQWPATLVQPVGSPLSLECTVEGTSNPNLYWYRQAAGRGLQLLFYSVGIGQISSEVPQNLSASRPQDRQFILSSKKLLLSDSGFYLCAWSVRLRGLGEKLFFGSGTQLSVL.

The V and J genes are TRBV27 and TRBJ2-1; TRBD2 matches at 9 bases. V trimming: 1 base; J trimming: 8 bases; junction bases outside the gene matches: 6. Germline CDR1 and CDR2: MNHEY and SMNVEV (reference sequence). There are 15 residues in the CDR3. The CDR3 spells CASSLFAGGPHEQFF. In DNA form, the CDR3 reads TGTGCCAGCAGTTTATTCGCGGGGGGGCCGCATGAGCAGTTCTTC.

This sequence joins TRBV19 and TRBJ2-1, with unresolved D. Germline CDR1 LNHDA, CDR2 SQIVND (reference sequence). V lost 7 bases and J lost 3, with 7 bases in between. The CDR3 covers 12 residues. CDR3 amino acids: CASTPGYNEQFF. Written as DNA, the CDR3 is TGTGCCAGTACCCCCGGCTACAATGAGCAGTTCTTC.

The chain carries TRBV6-6 and TRBJ2-1, with 10 bases identical to TRBD2. Trimming cost V 8 bases and J 2 bases; bases outside gene matches: 9. The CDR3 is made up of 16 amino acids. Germline CDR1 and CDR2: MNHNY and SVGAGI (reference sequence). CDR3 coding DNA: TGTGCCAGCCGAGACCTAGCGGGGGTGACCTACAATGAGCAGTTCTTC. As protein: CASRDLAGVTYNEQFF.

The chain is built from TRBV5-1 and TRBJ2-2; D possibly corresponds to TRBD1 (6 bases). The germline V gene encodes CDR1 SGHRS and CDR2 YFSETQ. This CDR3 region has 17 residues. Trimming pared 4 bases from V and 1 base from J, leaving 17 bases between. The chain's CDR3 is CASSPLGAPGNTGELFF. CDR3 nucleotides: TGCGCCAGCAGCCCCCTGGGGGCCCCCGGGAACACCGGGGAGCTGTTTTTT. The complete variable domain, with remaining parts taken from reference TRBV5-1 and TRBJ2-2, reads KAGVTQTPRYLIKTRGQQVTLSCSPISGHRSVSWYQQTPGQGLQFLFEYFSETQRNKGNFPGRFSGRQFSNSRSEMNVSTLELGDSALYLCASSPLGAPGNTGELFFGEGSRLTVL.

This chain connects TRBV6-1 to TRBJ2-7; 8 nucleotides match TRBD1. The CDR3 has 14 residues. Germline V lookup: CDR1 MNHNS, CDR2 SASEGT. Trimming removed 2 bases from V and 4 bases from J; junction bases left unmatched: 4. CDR3: CASSEYRGKYEQYV. DNA of the CDR3: TGTGCCAGCAGTGAATACAGGGGGAAGTACGAGCAGTACGTC.

This sequence joins TRBV3-1 (or the pseudogene TRBV3-2) and TRBJ2-1; D possibly corresponds to TRBD1 (7 bases). Germline V gene sequence: CDR1 LGHDT, CDR2 YNNKEL (reference sequence). The CDR3 is 14 residues long. V was clipped by 1 base and J by 9 bases, with 13 bases between them. This CDR3 is CASSQGLEGAEQFF. Here the CDR3 DNA reads TGTGCCAGCAGCCAAGGACTAGAGGGGGCTGAGCAGTTCTTC.

The rearrangement joins TRBV6-5 to TRBJ1-2; weak D call: TRBD1 (6 bases). Trimming pared 6 bases from V and 4 bases from J, leaving 12 bases between. The CDR3 has 13 amino acids. Germline CDR1 and CDR2: MNHEY and SVGAGI. The CDR3 sequence: CASRGTGSYGYTF. The DNA of the CDR3 is TGTGCCAGCAGGGGAACAGGGTCCTATGGCTACACCTTC.

A few counts support this clone. The J gene is TRBJ2-2, the V gene TRBV18; the match to TRBD2 covers 8 bases. Germline CDR1 is KGHSH and CDR2 is LQKENI. V was pared by 2 bases and J by 5 bases, with 4 bases of the junction left unmatched. The CDR3 is 15 residues long. CDR3 sequence reads: CASSPSTGGTGELFF. The CDR3 nucleotides read TGTGCCAGCTCACCATCGACGGGGGGGACCGGGGAGCTGTTTTTT.